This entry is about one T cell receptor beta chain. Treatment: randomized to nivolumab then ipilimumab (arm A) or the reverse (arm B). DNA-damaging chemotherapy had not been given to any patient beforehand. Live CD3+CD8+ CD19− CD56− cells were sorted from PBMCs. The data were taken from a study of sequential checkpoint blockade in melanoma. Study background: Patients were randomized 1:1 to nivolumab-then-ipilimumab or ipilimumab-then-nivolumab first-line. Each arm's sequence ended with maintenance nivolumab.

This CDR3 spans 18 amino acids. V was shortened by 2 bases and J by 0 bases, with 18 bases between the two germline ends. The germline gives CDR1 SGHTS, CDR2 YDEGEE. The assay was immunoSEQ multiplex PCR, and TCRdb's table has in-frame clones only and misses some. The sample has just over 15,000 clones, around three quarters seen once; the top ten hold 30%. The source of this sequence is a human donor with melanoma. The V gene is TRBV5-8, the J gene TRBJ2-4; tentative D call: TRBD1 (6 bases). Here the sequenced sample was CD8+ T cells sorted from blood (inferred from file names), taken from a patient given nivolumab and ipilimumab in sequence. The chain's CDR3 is CASSFLIWDKVAKNIQYF. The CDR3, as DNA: TGTGCCAGCAGCTTTCTTATATGGGACAAAGTAGCCAAAAACATTCAGTACTTC.